These T cell receptor beta chains were read from a single sample in a study of identical twins. TCRdb used MiXCR to reprocess the 5' RACE reads, holding one entry per CDR3 protein. The table shows some 710,000 distinct CDR3 sequences, with roughly 6% occurring only once. Specimen: naive T cells sorted from blood. The source of these receptors is a man between 18 and 29 years old in good health. CDR3s include the opening cysteine and the closing phenylalanine or tryptophan. D genes are given only for firm matches.

CSARDLPQGRGDGYTF,NA,TRBJ1-2,TRBV20-1
CSVMTTSDTQYF,NA,TRBJ2-3,TRBV29-1
CASSPAETFRTDTQYF,NA,TRBJ2-3,TRBV28
CASSDEGAGYGYTF,TRBD1,TRBJ1-2,TRBV5-1
CASSLEGGRGTDTQYF,NA,TRBJ2-3,TRBV5-1
CASSQFGGWNTEAFF,NA,TRBJ1-1,TRBV6-1
CASSMGLAGVWEQFF,TRBD2,TRBJ2-1,TRBV12-3/TRBV12-4
CSGTGGDTIYF,TRBD1,TRBJ1-3,TRBV20-1
CASRLGSQPQHF,NA,TRBJ1-5,TRBV25-1
CASSQDLGNYNEKLFF,NA,TRBJ1-4,TRBV3-1
CATSIGSANEKLFF,NA,TRBJ1-4,TRBV15
CASSTGTEPGSYEQYF,TRBD1,TRBJ2-7,TRBV7-2
CASSFSTGGSYNEQFF,NA,TRBJ2-1,TRBV12-3/TRBV12-4
CASSPRSGLNTDTQYF,TRBD2,TRBJ2-3,TRBV12-3/TRBV12-4
CASSLNMDRNTGELFF,NA,TRBJ2-2,TRBV18
CASSRDRANNEQFF,TRBD1,TRBJ2-1,TRBV5-6
CASRFRGTSPETQYF,NA,TRBJ2-5,TRBV6-1
CASSHGLAGGHNEQFF,TRBD2,TRBJ2-1,TRBV4-3
CASSLFQETQYF,NA,TRBJ2-5,TRBV12-3/TRBV12-4
CSVEWSGTYEQYF,NA,TRBJ2-7,TRBV29-1
CASSGGLVSVNEQFF,TRBD2,TRBJ2-1,TRBV6-1
CATSRGVVGGSRNEQFF,TRBD2,TRBJ2-1,TRBV15
CASSPIGISEQPQHF,NA,TRBJ1-5,TRBV18
CASSLYFGQGGEQYF,TRBD1,TRBJ2-7,TRBV5-6
CASSLLAEGPDTQYF,TRBD2,TRBJ2-3,TRBV4-1
CASSPGAEQYF,NA,TRBJ2-7,TRBV28
CASSLGGQVNEQFF,NA,TRBJ2-1,TRBV7-9
CASSGGVGTYEQYF,NA,TRBJ2-7,TRBV5-1
CSVDSPGLAADEQFF,TRBD2,TRBJ2-1,TRBV29-1
CSVPWGGEQYF,TRBD2,TRBJ2-7,TRBV29-1
CASSLRGLGQETQYF,TRBD1,TRBJ2-5,TRBV27
CASSYPRDRPPDTQYF,TRBD1,TRBJ2-3,TRBV5-5
CASSFGTSAYNEQFF,TRBD2,TRBJ2-1,TRBV12-3/TRBV12-4
CASSLGQADTQYF,TRBD1,TRBJ2-3,TRBV12-3/TRBV12-4
CASSGSGTVNEKLFF,NA,TRBJ1-4,TRBV5-1
CASGGDSYEQYF,TRBD2,TRBJ2-7,TRBV12-3/TRBV12-4
CSAREGSIRETQYF,NA,TRBJ2-5,TRBV20-1
CSVSPRGLSTDTQYF,TRBD1,TRBJ2-3,TRBV29-1
CASSKGNTGANVLTF,NA,TRBJ2-6,TRBV11-3
CASSSSTSYSYEQYF,TRBD2,TRBJ2-7,TRBV28
CATSDLGQGTDTQYF,NA,TRBJ2-3,TRBV24-1
CASSTSPRGETQYF,NA,TRBJ2-5,TRBV28
CASSEVAGGETQYF,TRBD2,TRBJ2-5,TRBV5-1
CASSLSWLAPYEQYF,NA,TRBJ2-7,TRBV27
CASRPGAGFYNEQFF,NA,TRBJ2-1,TRBV12-3/TRBV12-4
CASSSTALAGGYEQYF,TRBD2,TRBJ2-7,TRBV12-3/TRBV12-4
CAWSVRLAGAGNEQFF,TRBD2,TRBJ2-1,TRBV30
CASSFIWGADEKLFF,NA,TRBJ1-4,TRBV27
CSARDSKGEKLFF,NA,TRBJ1-4,TRBV20-1
CASSSDRGYYGYTF,TRBD1,TRBJ1-2,TRBV5-1
CASSLSREGNSPLHF,NA,TRBJ1-6,TRBV3-1
CSALPGGREQFF,NA,TRBJ2-1,TRBV29-1
CSVNSASETQYF,NA,TRBJ2-5,TRBV29-1
CASTPDDSGPTRFF,NA,TRBJ2-2,TRBV5-6